The 9 T cell receptor beta chains presented below share a single source sample, sequenced in a study of cytomegalovirus exposure and HLA in healthy donors. PCR employed 60 Vbeta and 13 Jbeta primers. Sequenced by immunoSEQ multiplex PCR; TCRdb stores in-frame clones only, minus some. The table includes some 130,000 clones, roughly 74% detected once. The sequencing input was PBMCs. The source of these receptors is a woman between 50 and 59 years old in good health and CMV-seropositive.

CDR3 nucleotides: TGTGCCAGCAGCTTGACAGGGATAACCTACGAGCAGTACTTC. Protein sequence: CASSLTGITYEQYF. The genes are TRBV5-6 and TRBJ2-7; tentative D call: TRBD1 (6 bases). The germline V and J ends were trimmed by 1 base and 2 bases, with 10 bases remaining between them. This CDR3 has 14 amino acids. Germline V gives CDR1 SGHDT, CDR2 YYEEEE.

The chain links TRBV27 to TRBJ1-5; 7 bases are shared with TRBD1. The J segment lost 0 bases and the V segment lost 5 bases, leaving 16 bases of the junction unmatched. Germline CDR1 is MNHEY and CDR2 is SMNVEV (reference sequence). The CDR3 runs 19 residues. The CDR3 coding sequence is TGTGCCAGCAGTCAATACGGACAGGCCAACTCTTATAGCAATCAGCCCCAGCATTTT. Residues: CASSQYGQANSYSNQPQHF.

The V and J genes are TRBV5-5 and TRBJ2-1; maybe TRBD2 (5 bases). There are 17 residues in the CDR3. Per the germline V gene, CDR1 is SGHKS and CDR2 is YYEKEE (reference sequence). With 0 bases removed from V and 0 bases from J, the gap between germline ends came to 13 bases. The CDR3 bases are TGTGCCAGCAGCTTGGCCGGAGGCGGCAGCTCCTACAATGAGCAGTTCTTC. Its translation is CASSLAGGGSSYNEQFF.

This clone was seen a few times. This sequence joins TRBV29-1 and TRBJ2-7; the match to TRBD1 covers 8 bases. The germline CDR1 and CDR2 sequences are SQVTM and ANQGSEA. The junction had 2 bases not matched to a gene; V was cut back by 4 bases and J by 3 bases. There are 12 residues in the CDR3. CDR3 sequence: CSVGQGIYEQYF. The CDR3 coding sequence is TGCAGCGTTGGACAGGGGATCTACGAGCAGTACTTC.

The rearrangement joins TRBV11-2 to TRBJ2-5; 8 bases are shared with TRBD1. In germline, CDR1 is SGHAT, CDR2 FQNNGV. The V gene end was trimmed by 5 bases and the J gene end by 5 bases; junction bases not matched to a gene: 10. The CDR3 extends over 15 amino acids. Here the CDR3 reads CASSLGADRGETQYF. The CDR3 DNA reads as TGTGCCAGCAGCCTCGGGGCCGACAGGGGCGAGACCCAGTACTTC.

The chain combines TRBV4-1 with TRBJ2-7; no clear D gene. CDR3 size: 16 residues. CDR1 is MGHRA, CDR2 YSYEKL, per germline. Trimming left V 0 bases short and J 1 base short, with 13 bases between. The CDR3 protein is CASSQDFTAGSYEQYF. The CDR3 nucleotides read TGCGCCAGCAGCCAAGATTTCACAGCTGGTTCCTACGAGCAGTACTTC.

V is TRBV4-1 and J is TRBJ2-7, with TRBD2 matching over 9 bases. This CDR3 comprises 16 residues. The V gene end was trimmed by 4 bases and the J gene end by 3 bases; junction bases not matched to a gene: 10. CDR1 and CDR2 (germline): MGHRA, YSYEKL. The CDR3 bases are TGCGCCAGCAGCCTCGAACTAGCGGGTGCCGGCTACGAGCAGTACTTC. Translated: CASSLELAGAGYEQYF.

This clone was counted a few times. Here the CDR3 DNA reads TGCGCCAGCAGCCAAGTGGACAGGGTCGGGTCACCCCTCCACTTT. Amino acids: CASSQVDRVGSPLHF. The chain combines TRBV4-3 with TRBJ1-6; 8 positions match TRBD1. Looked up from germline, CDR1 is LGHNA and CDR2 is YSLEER. CDR3 length equals 15 residues. The V gene end was trimmed by 1 base and the J gene end by 10 bases; junction bases not matched to a gene: 6.

The chain couples TRBV7-2 to TRBJ1-4; D gene uncertain. V was trimmed by 5 bases and J by 6 bases, leaving 16 bases between them. Germline-derived CDR1 and CDR2 are SGHTA and FQGNSA. The CDR3 is 15 amino acids. In DNA form, the CDR3 reads TGTGCCAGCAGCCCAGGAGCTGGGAGCCATGAAAAACTGTTTTTT. It encodes CASSPGAGSHEKLFF.